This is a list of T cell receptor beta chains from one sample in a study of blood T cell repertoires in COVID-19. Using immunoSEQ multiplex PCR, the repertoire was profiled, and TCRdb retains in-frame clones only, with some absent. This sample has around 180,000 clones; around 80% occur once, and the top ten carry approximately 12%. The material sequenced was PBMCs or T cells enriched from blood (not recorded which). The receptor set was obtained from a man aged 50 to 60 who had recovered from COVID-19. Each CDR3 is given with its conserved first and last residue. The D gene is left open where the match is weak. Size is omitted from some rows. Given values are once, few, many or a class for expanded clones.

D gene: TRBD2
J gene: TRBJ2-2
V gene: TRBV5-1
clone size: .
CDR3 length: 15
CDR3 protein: CASSLGGGATGELFF
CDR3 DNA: TGCGCCAGCAGCTTAGGCGGGGGGGCGACCGGGGAGCTGTTTTTT

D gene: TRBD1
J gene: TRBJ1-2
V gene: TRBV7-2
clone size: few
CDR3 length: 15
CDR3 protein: CASSLNRQGAYGYTF
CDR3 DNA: TGTGCCAGCAGCTTAAATCGGCAGGGGGCCTATGGCTACACCTTC

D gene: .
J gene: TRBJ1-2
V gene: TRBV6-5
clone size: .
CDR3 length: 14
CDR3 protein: CASSYGRGYYGYTF
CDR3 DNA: TGTGCCAGCAGTTATGGCAGGGGATACTATGGCTACACCTTC

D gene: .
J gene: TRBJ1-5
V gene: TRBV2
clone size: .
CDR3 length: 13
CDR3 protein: CASSTGRQQPQHF
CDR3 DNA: TGTGCCAGCAGTACAGGGAGACAGCAGCCCCAGCATTTT

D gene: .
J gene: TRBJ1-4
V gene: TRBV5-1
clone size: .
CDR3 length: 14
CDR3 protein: CASSPAGANEKLFF
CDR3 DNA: TGCGCCAGCAGCCCGGCGGGGGCTAATGAAAAACTGTTTTTT

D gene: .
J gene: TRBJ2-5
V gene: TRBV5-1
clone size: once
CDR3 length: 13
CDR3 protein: CASSGTSQETQYF
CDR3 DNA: TGCGCCAGCAGCGGGACATCCCAAGAGACCCAGTACTTC

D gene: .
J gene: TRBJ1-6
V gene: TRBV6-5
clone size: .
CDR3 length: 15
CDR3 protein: CASSYSVLPGSPLHF
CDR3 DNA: TGTGCCAGCAGCTACTCGGTTTTGCCGGGGTCACCCCTCCACTTT

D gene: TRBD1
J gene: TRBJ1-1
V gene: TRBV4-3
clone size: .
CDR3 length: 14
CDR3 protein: CASSQDSGGTEAFF
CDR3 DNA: TGCGCCAGCAGCCAAGATTCAGGGGGCACTGAAGCTTTCTTT

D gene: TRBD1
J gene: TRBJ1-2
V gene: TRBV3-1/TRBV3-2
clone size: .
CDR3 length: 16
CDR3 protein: CASSQDLTGYGYGYTF
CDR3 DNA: TGTGCCAGCAGCCAAGATCTGACAGGGTACGGCTATGGCTACACCTTC

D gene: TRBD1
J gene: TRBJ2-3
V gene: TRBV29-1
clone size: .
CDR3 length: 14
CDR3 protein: CSVGTGAGTDTQYF
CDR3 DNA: TGCAGCGTGGGGACAGGGGCCGGCACAGATACGCAGTATTTT

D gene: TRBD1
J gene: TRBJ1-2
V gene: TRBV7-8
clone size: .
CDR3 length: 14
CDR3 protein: CASGGDRGLGGYTF
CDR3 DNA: TGTGCCAGCGGGGGGGACAGGGGACTAGGTGGCTACACCTTC

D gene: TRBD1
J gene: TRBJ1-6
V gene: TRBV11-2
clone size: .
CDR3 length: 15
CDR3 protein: CASSTRTGRNSPLHF
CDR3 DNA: TGTGCCAGCAGCACCCGGACAGGGAGGAATTCACCCCTCCACTTT

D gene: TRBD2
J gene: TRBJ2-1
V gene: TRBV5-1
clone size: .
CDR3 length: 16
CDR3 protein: CASSPLTSGSNNEQFF
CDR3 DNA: TGCGCCAGCAGCCCGTTGACTAGCGGGTCTAACAATGAGCAGTTCTTC

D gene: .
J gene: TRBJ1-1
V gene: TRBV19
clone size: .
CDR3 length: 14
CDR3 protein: CASSIGRRDTEAFF
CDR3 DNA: TGTGCCAGTAGTATAGGTCGCAGGGACACTGAAGCTTTCTTT

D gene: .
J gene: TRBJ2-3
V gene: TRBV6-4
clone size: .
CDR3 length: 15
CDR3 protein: CASSDSVNGPDTQYF
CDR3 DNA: TGTGCCAGCAGTGACTCAGTGAATGGGCCAGATACGCAGTATTTT

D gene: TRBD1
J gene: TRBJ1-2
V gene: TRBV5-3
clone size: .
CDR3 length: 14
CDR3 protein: CARSPKGARGGYTF
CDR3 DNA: TGTGCCAGAAGCCCCAAGGGGGCGCGTGGTGGCTACACCTTC